A single sample is the source of the 5 T cell receptor beta chains below, sequenced in a study of shared clonotypes between healthy human individuals. Naive CD8 cells lacked CD45RO, underwent positive selection for CCR7 and left out terminally differentiated effector memory CD45RA+ cells. Profiling relied on immunoSEQ multiplex PCR, and the TCRdb table lists in-frame clones only, not all of them. The sample includes roughly 2,000,000 clones, around 93% seen only once; the top ten take 1.5% to 2%. Sequencing used naive CD8+ T cells from PBMCs. Receptor source: a man aged 18 to 29 in good health. Some clones in this sample may be carry-over from other donors' samples.

V and J are TRBV13 and TRBJ1-1; 7 bases agree with TRBD1. The CDR3 loop spans 17 amino acids. CDR1 and CDR2 (germline): PRHDT, FYEKMQ (reference sequence). Trimming took 6 bases from V and 5 from J; bases not matched to a gene: 18. CDR3 in DNA: TGTGCCAGCAGTCCGGCGAGACAGGGTATATTTGGGACTGAAGCTTTCTTT. It encodes CASSPARQGIFGTEAFF.

The chain links TRBV28 to TRBJ1-1; D unresolved. V dropped 3 bases and J dropped 0 bases, with 11 bases sitting between them. This CDR3 contains 15 residues. Germline V gene sequence: CDR1 MDHEN, CDR2 SYDVKM. CDR3 DNA sequence: TGTGCCAGCAGTTTTAAGGCAGAGATGAACACTGAAGCTTTCTTT. It codes for CASSFKAEMNTEAFF.

The rearrangement joins TRBV9 to TRBJ2-5, with D possibly TRBD2 on 6 matching bases. The CDR3 consists of 15 residues. The V and J ends lost 0 bases and 5 bases respectively, with 14 bases between them. Germline CDR1 is SGDLS and CDR2 is YYNGEE. CDR3 in amino acids: CASSVDGGSRETQYF. As DNA, the CDR3 is TGTGCCAGCAGCGTAGATGGAGGGAGTCGGGAGACCCAGTACTTC.

J is TRBJ2-3 and V is TRBV27; 7 nucleotides agree with TRBD2. Per the germline V gene, CDR1 is MNHEY and CDR2 is SMNVEV (reference sequence). With 6 bases clipped from V and 3 bases from J, the junction kept 9 bases outside the gene matches. This CDR3 spans 15 amino acids. The CDR3 sequence: CASRHRDYPTDTQYF. The CDR3 nucleotides read TGTGCCAGCAGACACCGGGACTATCCAACAGATACGCAGTATTTT.

The genes are TRBV7-2 and TRBJ2-2; D gene uncertain. Trimming removed 4 bases from V and 5 bases from J, with 20 bases in between. CDR3 length equals 17 residues. Per germline, CDR1 SGHTA and CDR2 FQGNSA. CDR3 residues: CASSSARSDLRTGELFF. The CDR3 region has the DNA TGTGCCAGCAGCTCGGCGAGGTCGGATCTAAGGACCGGGGAGCTGTTTTTT.